This section outlines one T cell receptor beta chain sequence together with its context. The entry originates in a study of human T cells and chemical hapten exposure. Across the study: Patients received weekly diphenylcyclopropenone doses to the scalp throughout the approximately 25-week study. Patients, chiefly female, had alopecia areata, totalis or universalis. It was small differences in pooled library volume that mainly caused per-sample TCR yields to vary.

V gave up 3 bases and J gave up 3 bases; unmatched junction bases: 5. CDR1 KGHSH and CDR2 LQKENI come from the germline V gene. This CDR3 has 15 amino acids. Each CDR3 protein gets one entry after TCRdb re-called the RACE reads with MiXCR. The data hold roughly 110,000 distinct CDR3 sequences, with approximately 12% observed a single time. Stated time point: pre-sensitization, week 0. Treatment of the sample: therapeutic diphenylcyclopropenone sensitization with weekly scalp DPC. Total RNA came from unfractionated whole blood. This receptor was identified in a woman aged 45-59 years with alopecia areata. Some clones in this sample may be carry-over from other donors' samples. Sample: whole blood, taken in connection with sensitization to the hapten diphenylcyclopropenone (DPC). The chain has TRBV18 and TRBJ1-5; 7 bases match TRBD1. The DNA of the CDR3 is TGTGCCAGCTCACCGGACAGGCGGAACAATCAGCCCCAGCATTTT. Its protein is CASSPDRRNNQPQHF.